The 18 T cell receptor beta chains below all came from one sample that was sequenced in a study of regulatory T cells in long-lasting Graves disease. TCR beta libraries were built with iRepertoire HTBI primers and Arm-PCR of CDR3 regions. TCRdb passed the multiplex PCR reads through MiXCR, listing each CDR3 protein once. The sample has a few hundred thousand distinct CDR3 sequences, about 23% seen once. As to time point: persistent/refractory GD, antithyroid drugs over 5 years with positive TRAb. Researchers made the TCR library from RNA that was extracted from PBMCs. The specimen was peripheral blood mononuclear cells (PBMCs), collected when the disease was refractory, from a patient treated with antithyroid drugs. Receptor source: a middle-aged woman with Graves disease.

This clonotype was seen more than once but under ten times. The rearrangement joins TRBV7-6 to TRBJ1-2, with 7 bases lining up with TRBD1. Germline-derived CDR1 and CDR2 are SGHVS and FNYEAQ. The V and J ends lost 3 bases and 4 bases, in that order; junction bases with no gene match: 8. CDR3 length equals 15 residues. In nucleotides, the CDR3 is TGTGCCAGCAGCTTGACAGGGCCCCTTCGCTATGGCTACACCTTC. It codes for CASSLTGPLRYGYTF.

The chain recombines TRBV5-4 with TRBJ1-2; possibly TRBD1 for D (5 bases). V was trimmed by 4 bases and J by 8 bases, leaving 24 bases between them. This CDR3 is built from 16 residues. Germline values: CDR1 SGHNT, CDR2 YYREEE (reference sequence). The DNA of the CDR3 is TGTGCCAGCAGCCCCCTTGAGGGGCGCGAAGTACGAGGCTACACCTTC. Translating it yields CASSPLEGREVRGYTF.

As regards this clonotype: This may arise from a read error, as a much more abundant clone is one base away. The rearrangement joins TRBV11-2 to TRBJ2-7; D not certain. Germline V lookup: CDR1 SGHAT, CDR2 FQNNGV. The CDR3 consists of 12 residues. The CDR3 DNA is TGTGCCAGCGGCTACGGCACCTACGGGCAGTACTTC. Protein product: CASGYGTYGQYF. Combining the CDR3 with reference TRBV11-2 and TRBJ2-7 gives the whole variable domain EAGVAQSPRYKIIEKRQSVAFWCNPISGHATLYWYQQILGQGPKLLIQFQNNGVVDDSQLPKDRFSAERLKGVDSTLKIQPAKLEDSAVYLCASGYGTYGQYFGPGTRLTVT.

As to this clonotype: Being one base from a much bigger clone, this may be a read error. Lacking the conserved final phenylalanine or tryptophan, this CDR3 likely reflects a read error. The chain recombines TRBV20-1 with TRBJ2-7, with D perhaps matching TRBD1 or TRBD2 (5 bases each). CDR1 and CDR2 (germline): DFQATT, SNEGSKA (reference sequence). The CDR3 consists of 13 residues. The V end was cut by 3 bases, the J end by 4 bases, with 13 bases between. CDR3 in amino acids: CSARLVGVYEQYL. The CDR3, as DNA: TGCAGTGCTAGGTTGGTGGGGGTTTACGAGCAGTACCTC.

V gene TRBV10-3 combines with J gene TRBJ2-7, with 10 bases fitting TRBD2. Germline CDR1 is ENHRY and CDR2 is SYGVKD. There are 15 residues in the CDR3. The V and J ends lost 3 bases and 3 bases, in that order; junction bases with no gene match: 5. CDR3 protein: CAISDPTSGYYEQYF. In nucleotides, the CDR3 is TGTGCCATCAGTGATCCGACTAGCGGGTACTACGAGCAGTACTTC.

The rearrangement uses TRBV9 and TRBJ2-1; the match to TRBD2 covers 7 bases. This CDR3 is 17 amino acids long. Germline V gives CDR1 SGDLS, CDR2 YYNGEE. The J segment lost 6 bases and the V segment lost 3 bases, leaving 15 bases of the junction unmatched. The CDR3 DNA reads TGTGCCAGCAGCGCCCAAGGCGGGGGATCACGTCGCAATGAGCAGTTCTTC. Protein: CASSAQGGGSRRNEQFF.

This clonotype was counted many times. This chain connects TRBV12-3 or TRBV12-4 to TRBJ2-2, with a weak D call TRBD1 (6 bases). V shed 6 bases and J shed 6 bases, with 14 bases lying between them. The CDR3 spans 14 residues. The CDR3 DNA reads as TGTGCCAGCAGACAACAGGGTGATCCCGGGGAGCTGTTTTTT. This translates into CASRQQGDPGELFF.

Worth noting for this clonotype: A read error is possible here, since a much larger clone lies one base away. The chain uses TRBV5-1 and TRBJ1-2; D is perhaps TRBD1 (5 bases). The CDR3 is 13 residues long. Looked up from germline, CDR1 is SGHRS and CDR2 is YFSETQ. V gave up 7 bases and J gave up 2 bases, with 12 bases separating them. The CDR3 DNA reads TGCGCCAGCGCCCTGACAGAAAACTATGGCTACACCTTC. The encoded protein is CASALTENYGYTF. Using reference TRBV5-1 and TRBJ1-2 for the parts outside the CDR3, the full variable domain is KAGVTQTPRYLIKTRGQQVTLSCSPISGHRSVSWYQQTPGQGLQFLFEYFSETQRNKGNFPGRFSGRQFSNSRSEMNVSTLELGDSALYLCASALTENYGYTFGSGTRLTVV.

The chain combines TRBV9 with TRBJ2-1; 11 bases are a match to TRBD2. V lost 0 bases to trimming and J lost 2 bases; unmatched junction nucleotides: 1. Germline V CDR1 and CDR2: SGDLS, YYNGEE. The CDR3 is 16 residues long. The CDR3 coding sequence is TGTGCCAGCAGCGTAGATAGCGGGAGGGCCTACAATGAGCAGTTCTTC. It translates to CASSVDSGRAYNEQFF.

At least ten counts were recorded for this clonotype. At one boundary the junction diverges from the germline segment, which might be a read error. The chain joins TRBV10-2 to TRBJ2-7; D remains unclear. The CDR3 has 15 residues. The germline CDR1 and CDR2 sequences are WSHSY and SAAADI. CDR3 sequence (DNA): TGCGCCAGCAGTGAGTCCCGCCCCCCTTCATACGGGCAGTACTTC. Translation: CASSESRPPSYGQYF.

J is TRBJ2-7 and V is TRBV7-2; no clear D gene. V shed 2 bases and J shed 1 base, with 15 bases lying between them. The CDR3 extends over 16 amino acids. CDR1 is SGHTA, CDR2 FQGNSA, per germline. The CDR3 loop is CASSLLTEYLSYEQYF. The CDR3 nucleotides are TGTGCCAGCAGCTTATTAACGGAATATTTATCCTACGAGCAGTACTTC.

The chain couples TRBV5-5 to TRBJ2-1; tentative D call: TRBD1 (5 bases). The CDR3 loop spans 15 amino acids. Germline V CDR1 and CDR2: SGHKS, YYEKEE (reference sequence). Trimming left V 0 bases short and J 6 bases short, with 13 bases between. CDR3 nucleotide sequence: TGTGCCAGCAGCTTGGCCCAGGGCAGACTCAATGAGCAGTTCTTC. Amino acid sequence: CASSLAQGRLNEQFF.

This clonotype was counted ten times or more. The rearrangement uses TRBV28 and TRBJ2-1; D might be TRBD2 (6 bases). V was trimmed by 8 bases and J by 4 bases, leaving 15 bases between them. The germline gives CDR1 MDHEN, CDR2 SYDVKM. The CDR3 runs to 14 residues. The CDR3 loop is CASSPGLHYNEQFF. For the CDR3, the DNA is TGTGCCAGCTCCCCGGGACTCCATTACAATGAGCAGTTCTTC. The whole variable domain, remainder taken from reference TRBV28 and TRBJ2-1, is DVKVTQSSRYLVKRTGEKVFLECVQDMDHENMFWYRQDPGLGLRLIYFSYDVKMKEKGDIPEGYSVSREKKERFSLILESASTNQTSMYLCASSPGLHYNEQFFGPGTRLTVL.

The sample holds a few counts of this clonotype. V usage is TRBV20-1 and J usage is TRBJ1-5, with TRBD1 identical over 7 bases. The CDR3 is 17 amino acids. The germline CDR1 and CDR2 sequences are DFQATT and SNEGSKA (reference sequence). The ends lost 6 bases at V and 1 base at J; junction bases unmatched: 15. DNA for the CDR3: TGCAGTGCCCGTGGGGAGCGAACAGGGGTCAGCAATCAGCCCCAGCATTTT. Translating it yields CSARGERTGVSNQPQHF.

This clonotype was counted at least ten times. The chain combines TRBV28 with TRBJ2-2; D unclear. Germline CDR1 reads MDHEN; CDR2 reads SYDVKM. The V gene lost 5 bases and the J gene lost 6 bases, with 13 bases spanning the gap. CDR3 length: 14 residues. Written as DNA, the CDR3 is TGTGCCAGCAGTCCACCAGACACCGCCGGGGAGCTGTTTTTT. Its translation is CASSPPDTAGELFF.

This clonotype was recorded at least ten times. This chain joins TRBV2 and TRBJ2-5, with D tentatively TRBD2 (7 bases). Trimming pared 6 bases from V and 4 bases from J, leaving 9 bases between. Per germline, CDR1 SNHLY and CDR2 FYNNEI. The CDR3 runs 12 residues. This CDR3 reads CASRGGVETQYF. CDR3 DNA sequence: TGTGCCAGCAGAGGGGGGGTAGAGACCCAGTACTTC.

Worth noting for this clonotype: A read error may produce the germline difference seen at one junction end. The J gene is TRBJ1-5, the V gene TRBV20-1; D is ambiguous. CDR3 size: 15 residues. Germline lookup yields CDR1 DFQATT and CDR2 SNEGSKA (reference sequence). CDR3 in DNA: TGCAGTGCTAGAGATAAGGGCAGACCCGATCAACCCCAGCATTTT. This encodes CSARDKGRPDQPQHF.

This clonotype has ten or more counts. This chain joins TRBV12-3 or TRBV12-4 and TRBJ2-5; TRBD2 matches 7 bases. The CDR3 is 14 amino acids. The V segment lost 1 base and the J segment 4 bases; nucleotides outside the gene matches: 3. This CDR3 reads CASSLEVAGETQYF. The CDR3 DNA sequence: TGTGCCAGCAGTTTAGAGGTAGCGGGAGAGACCCAGTACTTC.